Below, one T cell receptor (beta chain) is given with its context. Its antigen is currently unknown. A clone one base away is much larger, so this may be a read error. The sample comes from a study of T cell repertoires in cytomegalovirus infection. Study-level information: Public TCR beta signature analysis indicated the presence of both CMV infection and matching HLA type. Study-wide results and limits: In two of eight donors, the top clonotype was HLA-C-restricted CMV-specific. There were carriers of CMV plus the relevant HLA, and cumulative public TCR beta family frequency identified them.

The CDR3 loop spans 19 amino acids. V lost 2 bases to trimming and J lost 2 bases, with 22 bases between them. CDR1 and CDR2 from the germline V gene are SGHTA and FQGNSA. TCRdb reprocessed the reads via MiXCR and lists one record per CDR3 protein. The data show 450,000 to 550,000 distinct CDR3 sequences, roughly 43% seen once. The V gene is TRBV7-2, the J gene TRBJ2-4, with a possible D match to TRBD1 (5 bases). Sequencing used cultured PBMCs, obtained from culture after CMV antigen stimulation. This sequence originates from a human donor in good health (CMV status not recorded). Some clones in this sample may be carry-over from other donors' samples. The CDR3 bases are TGTGCCAGCAGCTTATTTGCAGGGCTCGAGGCTGGGACCAAAAACATTCAGTACTTC. Amino acid sequence: CASSLFAGLEAGTKNIQYF.